One and the same sample provided the 13 T cell receptor beta chains below, sequenced in a study of blood T cell repertoires in COVID-19. Assay used: immunoSEQ multiplex PCR; TCRdb lists only in-frame clones, some missing. The repertoire consists of under 300,000 clones, with over 70% occurring once and the leading ten covering about 3.4%. What was sequenced was PBMCs or T cells enriched from blood (not recorded which). The receptors derive from a woman aged 40 to 50 who had been exposed to COVID-19.

The genes are TRBV7-2 and TRBJ2-7; perhaps TRBD2 as D (7 bases). The V and J ends lost 4 bases and 1 base respectively, with 17 bases between them. Germline CDR1 is SGHTA and CDR2 is FQGNSA. The CDR3 extends over 16 amino acids. CDR3 DNA: TGTGCCAGCAGCTCCCCCCTGGCGGGGGCATCCTACGAGCAGTACTTC. Its translation: CASSSPLAGASYEQYF.

The chain uses TRBV5-8 and TRBJ2-7; 8 bases line up with TRBD2. Germline values: CDR1 SGHTS, CDR2 YDEGEE. The CDR3 spans 15 residues. The V gene end was trimmed by 1 base and the J gene end by 4 bases; junction bases not matched to a gene: 7. CDR3 coding DNA: TGTGCCAGCAGCTTGTTGCGGGGGGCCCTGTACGAGCAGTACTTC. Its protein product is CASSLLRGALYEQYF.

Concerning this clone itself: The germline gene is not matched at one end of the junction; a read error may be the cause. V is TRBV24-1 and J is TRBJ2-1; weak D call: TRBD2 (6 bases). Germline CDR1 and CDR2: KGHDR and SFDVKD. This CDR3 is built from 13 residues. The CDR3 region is CATSDLQTGLRVF. CDR3 DNA sequence: TGTGCCACCAGTGATTTGCAAACGGGACTCCGGGTCTTC.

This chain joins TRBV15 and TRBJ1-5; TRBD1 matches at 12 bases. After removal of 0 bases from V and 10 bases from J, the junction contained 4 bases not matched to a gene. This CDR3 comprises 15 residues. CDR1 LNHNV and CDR2 YYDKDF come from the germline V gene (reference sequence). In nucleotides, the CDR3 is TGTGCCACCAGCAGAGATCGGGACAGGGGGCGTCCCCAGCATTTT. It translates to CATSRDRDRGRPQHF.

The chain has TRBV29-1 and TRBJ2-5, with a possible D match to TRBD2 (5 bases). The CDR3 contains 14 residues. The germline V gene has CDR1 SQVTM and CDR2 ANQGSEA. Trimming stripped 4 bases from V and 7 bases from J, with 19 bases between. CDR3 bases: TGCAGCGTTGTAGTTGAGGGCGCGTCGGGGACCCAGTACTTC. Translation gives CSVVVEGASGTQYF.

This sequence joins TRBV30 and TRBJ2-1, with TRBD1 matching 12 bases. The CDR3 length is 14 residues. Germline CDR1 is GTSNPN and CDR2 is SVGIG (reference sequence). V lost 3 bases, J lost 6 bases, and 3 bases stayed unmatched. Here the CDR3 DNA reads TGTGCCTGGAGCCCGGGACAGGGGGCCAATGAGCAGTTCTTC. It encodes CAWSPGQGANEQFF.

The chain uses TRBV10-3 and TRBJ1-2, with 12 bases fitting TRBD1. The germline CDR1 and CDR2 sequences are ENHRY and SYGVKD. The CDR3 extends over 16 amino acids. Losses at the gene ends were 4 bases for V and 5 bases for J; bases not matched to a gene: 8. CDR3 protein: CAISGGQGATSYGYTF. CDR3 nucleotides: TGTGCCATCAGTGGGGGACAGGGGGCCACCTCATATGGCTACACCTTC.

In this sample, this clone turned up a few times. The chain carries TRBV6-5 and TRBJ1-2; no clear D gene. CDR3 length: 12 residues. The ends were cut back, 5 bases at V and 4 bases at J, with 8 bases in the middle. The V gene's germline CDR1 is MNHEY and CDR2 SVGAGI. The CDR3 DNA is TGTGCCAGCAGTCCCGACTCCTATGGCTACACCTTC. Translated, it gives CASSPDSYGYTF.

The chain recombines TRBV12-2 with TRBJ2-1; TRBD1, the table's D call, lacks a check against the DNA. TRBV12-2 is a pseudogene segment. This CDR3 has 14 amino acids. The CDR3 reads CASRLQGCYNEQFF. The CDR3 DNA is TGTGCAAGTCGCCTTCAGGGGTGCTACAATGAGCAGTTCTTC.

The rearrangement links TRBV6-2 or TRBV6-3 to TRBJ1-1; 8 positions match TRBD1. Germline CDR1 and CDR2: MNHEY and SVGEGT. This CDR3 is 15 amino acids long. With 6 bases clipped from V and 5 bases from J, the junction kept 11 bases outside the gene matches. The CDR3 DNA reads TGTGCCAGCAGCCGGAGCTCGACAGGGGTGACTGAAGCTTTCTTT. Residues: CASSRSSTGVTEAFF.

The chain employs TRBV7-9 and TRBJ1-5, with a tentative D call TRBD1 (5 bases). Germline loops: CDR1 SEHNR, CDR2 FQNEAQ (reference sequence). This CDR3 is built from 17 residues. V lost 1 base and J 5 bases, leaving 18 bases between the germline ends. CDR3 amino acids: CASSLDKVGQGYQPQHF. The CDR3 coding sequence is TGTGCCAGCAGCTTAGACAAGGTAGGGCAGGGTTATCAGCCCCAGCATTTT.

The chain carries TRBV6-5 and TRBJ1-5; D possibly corresponds to TRBD1 (5 bases). V gave up 0 bases and J gave up 6 bases, with 12 bases separating them. Germline V CDR1 and CDR2: MNHEY, SVGAGI. This CDR3 spans 15 amino acids. CDR3 region: CASSYSSGRGQPQHF. CDR3 DNA sequence: TGTGCCAGCAGTTACTCGAGCGGGAGGGGTCAGCCCCAGCATTTT.

The CDR3 sequence is CASSSGTSVRETQYF. The CDR3 region has the DNA TGTGCCAGCAGCTCCGGGACTAGCGTACGGGAGACCCAGTACTTC. The chain couples TRBV7-3 to TRBJ2-5; 10 bases are shared with TRBD2. With V trimmed by 4 bases and J by 5 bases, 7 bases remained unmatched. This CDR3 spans 15 amino acids. The germline CDR1 and CDR2 sequences are SGHTA and FQGTGA. The variable domain in full, with the rest retrieved from reference TRBV7-3 and TRBJ2-5, is GAGVSQTPSNKVTEKGKYVELRCDPISGHTALYWYRQSLGQGPEFLIYFQGTGAADDSGLPNDRFFAVRPEGSVSTLKIQRTERGDSAVYLCASSSGTSVRETQYFGPGTRLLVL.